Listed below are T cell receptor beta chains from one sample, sequenced in a study of beta chain features in type 1 diabetes. Some clones are missing from TCRdb's copy, which holds only in-frame ones; the method was immunoSEQ multiplex PCR. The sample includes roughly 380,000 clones, about 19% of them seen just once. The source material was naive CD4+ T cells from blood. The receptors come from a woman aged 18 to 35 in good health. The CDR3 runs from the conserved cysteine through the conserved F or W. A D gene is named only where the DNA matches it firmly. Not every row has a clone size; where given, it reads once, few, many or a size class.

D	V	J	size	CDR3	DNA
TRBD1	TRBV7-9	TRBJ2-7	few	CASSLAYRGRYEQYF	TGTGCCAGCAGCTTAGCTTACAGGGGTCGCTACGAGCAGTACTTC
TRBD2	TRBV9	TRBJ2-3	NA	CASSVFAGGASTDTQYF	TGTGCCAGCAGCGTATTCGCGGGAGGGGCTAGCACAGATACGCAGTATTTT
TRBD2	TRBV18	TRBJ2-7	NA	CASSPPGLADYEQYF	TGTGCCAGCTCACCACCAGGACTAGCGGACTACGAGCAGTACTTC
NA	TRBV7-2	TRBJ2-1	few	CASSPLFFEDEQFF	TGTGCCAGCAGCCCCCTGTTTTTCGAGGATGAGCAGTTCTTC
NA	TRBV7-2	TRBJ2-5	NA	CASRRGETQYF	TGTGCCAGCAGACGAGGGGAGACCCAGTACTTC
TRBD2	TRBV11-2	TRBJ2-4	NA	CASSLVLAGAKNIQYF	TGTGCCAGCAGCTTAGTCCTAGCGGGAGCCAAAAACATTCAGTACTTC
TRBD2	TRBV5-1	TRBJ2-1	NA	CASSSQTSLEQFF	TGCGCCAGCAGCTCCCAGACTAGCCTTGAGCAGTTCTTC
NA	TRBV29-1	TRBJ1-1	few	CSVVGIGVNTEAFF	TGCAGCGTTGTGGGGATAGGGGTGAACACTGAAGCTTTCTTT
TRBD2	TRBV7-3	TRBJ2-7	NA	CASSLSGTSGGYEQYF	TGTGCCAGCAGCTTATCCGGGACTAGCGGGGGTTACGAGCAGTACTTC
NA	TRBV18	TRBJ2-3	NA	CASSPFPGWTDTQYF	TGTGCCAGCTCACCATTCCCGGGGTGGACAGATACGCAGTATTTT
NA	TRBV30	TRBJ2-3	NA	CAWTRGGAGTDTQYF	TGTGCCTGGACCCGTGGAGGGGCCGGCACAGATACGCAGTATTTT
NA	TRBV2	TRBJ1-1	few	CASNLRGGREEAFF	TGTGCCAGCAACCTCCGGGGGGGAAGGGAAGAAGCTTTCTTT
NA	TRBV7-6	TRBJ2-7	NA	CASSLGTGPSYEQYF	TGTGCCAGCAGCTTAGGAACTGGGCCGTCCTACGAGCAGTACTTC
TRBD2	TRBV4-1	TRBJ2-3	NA	CASSQDWGTSGTDTQYF	TGCGCCAGCAGCCAAGATTGGGGGACTAGCGGCACAGATACGCAGTATTTT
TRBD1	TRBV30	TRBJ1-1	few	CAWRLQGAPAEAFF	TGTGCCTGGAGGCTACAGGGGGCCCCAGCTGAAGCTTTCTTT
TRBD2	TRBV27	TRBJ2-7	few	CASSPNLKRGGNYEQYF	TGTGCCAGCAGTCCCAATCTCAAGCGGGGGGGGAACTACGAGCAGTACTTC
TRBD1	TRBV4-2	TRBJ2-2	few	CASSQVQGAMNTGELFF	TGTGCCAGCAGCCAAGTACAGGGGGCCATGAACACCGGGGAGCTGTTTTTT
NA	TRBV5-1	TRBJ2-5	NA	CASSLGSEETQYF	TGCGCCAGCAGCTTGGGGTCAGAAGAGACCCAGTACTTC
TRBD1	TRBV2	TRBJ1-2	few	CASRSGQSDGYTF	TGTGCCAGCAGATCGGGACAGTCGGATGGCTACACCTTC
NA	TRBV7-9	TRBJ2-5	NA	CASSPWQGGEETQYF	TGTGCCAGCAGCCCTTGGCAGGGCGGCGAAGAGACCCAGTACTTC
NA	TRBV9	TRBJ2-1	NA	CASSSRTDSYNEQFF	TGTGCCAGCAGCTCTCGGACTGACTCCTACAATGAGCAGTTCTTC
NA	TRBV4-1	TRBJ1-3	few	CASSQDPGQGGRNTIYF	TGCGCCAGCAGCCAAGACCCTGGCCAAGGGGGTAGAAACACCATATATTTT
NA	TRBV11-2	TRBJ2-5	NA	CASSLTLQETQYF	TGTGCCAGCAGCTTGACTCTTCAAGAGACCCAGTACTTC
NA	TRBV30	TRBJ1-2	few	CAWSVSWLNYGYTF	TGTGCCTGGAGTGTATCATGGCTTAACTATGGCTACACCTTC
TRBD1	TRBV5-4	TRBJ2-7	few	CASSSGTVNYEQYF	TGTGCCAGCAGCTCCGGGACAGTCAACTACGAGCAGTACTTC
TRBD1	TRBV30	TRBJ1-2	few	CAFSGGSNYGYTF	TGTGCCTTCTCAGGGGGCTCCAACTATGGCTACACCTTC
TRBD1	TRBV30	TRBJ1-1	NA	CAWSVFRTGEAFF	TGTGCCTGGAGTGTATTTCGGACAGGGGAAGCTTTCTTT
NA	TRBV30	TRBJ2-5	NA	CAFSQSETQYF	TGTGCCTTCTCGCAGTCGGAGACCCAGTACTTC
TRBD1	TRBV29-1	TRBJ2-2	few	CSVFTGTGGTGELFF	TGCAGCGTTTTTACTGGGACAGGGGGCACCGGGGAGCTGTTTTTT
NA	TRBV18	TRBJ2-3	NA	CASSPPGLGGTDTQYF	TGTGCCAGCTCACCACCGGGCTTGGGGGGAACAGATACGCAGTATTTT
NA	TRBV5-4	TRBJ2-2	NA	CASSLGGPRTGELFF	TGTGCCAGCAGCTTGGGCGGGCCTCGGACCGGGGAGCTGTTTTTT
TRBD2	TRBV7-2	TRBJ2-5	few	CASIPWASGQETQYF	TGTGCCAGCATCCCCTGGGCTAGCGGACAAGAGACCCAGTACTTC
NA	TRBV29-1	TRBJ2-3	NA	CSVAPGSTDTQYF	TGCAGCGTTGCGCCGGGTAGCACAGATACGCAGTATTTT
NA	TRBV5-1	TRBJ2-5	NA	CASSFQAFETQYF	TGCGCCAGCAGCTTCCAGGCTTTCGAGACCCAGTACTTC
NA	TRBV28	TRBJ2-1	NA	CASSLAGDSYNEQFF	TGTGCCAGCAGTTTAGCCGGGGACTCCTACAATGAGCAGTTCTTC
NA	TRBV20-1	TRBJ2-1	NA	CSARRDLEQFF	TGCAGTGCTAGAAGGGACTTAGAGCAGTTCTTC
NA	TRBV29-1	TRBJ1-2	NA	CSVLEQPNYGYTF	TGCAGCGTCCTAGAACAACCTAACTATGGCTACACCTTC
NA	TRBV29-1	TRBJ1-1	few	CSVEVTEATEAFF	TGCAGCGTTGAGGTAACGGAGGCCACTGAAGCTTTCTTT
TRBD1	TRBV7-2	TRBJ1-6	NA	CASSLVRGQSPLHF	TGTGCCAGCAGCTTAGTTCGGGGACAGTCACCCCTCCACTTT
NA	TRBV5-1	TRBJ2-2	NA	CASSLPGANTGELFF	TGCGCCAGCAGCTTGCCGGGGGCGAACACCGGGGAGCTGTTTTTT
TRBD2	TRBV5-4	TRBJ2-1	few	CASSSPGTSYNEQFF	TGTGCCAGCAGCTCTCCCGGGACTAGTTACAATGAGCAGTTCTTC
NA	TRBV4-2	TRBJ2-3	NA	CASSQGGLSRGSTDTQYF	TGTGCCAGCAGCCAGGGGGGACTCTCAAGGGGAAGCACAGATACGCAGTATTTT
NA	TRBV5-1	TRBJ2-5	NA	CASSLSLTVQETQYF	TGCGCCAGCAGCTTGAGCCTAACAGTCCAAGAGACCCAGTACTTC
NA	TRBV5-3	TRBJ1-5	few	CARSLEVQAVNPAGNQPQHF	TGTGCCAGAAGCTTGGAGGTACAGGCGGTGAATCCAGCAGGCAATCAGCCCCAGCATTTT
NA	TRBV6-1	TRBJ2-7	few	CASSEDRGTYEQYF	TGTGCCAGCAGTGAAGATCGGGGAACCTACGAGCAGTACTTC
TRBD1	TRBV2	TRBJ2-7	few	CASSEAQGPYEQYF	TGTGCCAGCAGTGAGGCACAGGGGCCCTACGAGCAGTACTTC
NA	TRBV9	TRBJ1-3	NA	CASGRRDSGNTIYF	TGTGCCAGCGGTAGGCGGGACTCTGGAAACACCATATATTTT
TRBD1	TRBV5-1	TRBJ2-7	once	CASSIGTGVFNEQYF	TGCGCCAGCAGCATCGGGACAGGGGTTTTCAACGAGCAGTACTTC
NA	TRBV5-1	TRBJ1-2	NA	CASSLAGSDYGYTF	TGCGCCAGCAGCTTGGCCGGTAGCGACTATGGCTACACCTTC
TRBD1	TRBV30	TRBJ1-1	few	CAWSALSTGPLMAFF	TGTGCCTGGAGTGCCCTTTCGACAGGGCCGCTAATGGCTTTCTTT
TRBD2	TRBV5-1	TRBJ2-3	few	CASSSQTSGLDTQYF	TGCGCCAGCAGCTCCCAGACTAGCGGGTTGGATACGCAGTATTTT
TRBD1	TRBV19	TRBJ1-6	few	CASRPDRLNNSPLHF	TGTGCCAGTAGGCCGGACAGGCTTAACAATTCACCCCTCCACTTT
NA	TRBV7-9	TRBJ1-2	NA	CASSLAQGGVRYGYTF	TGTGCCAGCAGCTTAGCGCAGGGAGGGGTGCGGTATGGCTACACCTTC
NA	TRBV5-1	TRBJ2-1	NA	CASTTPGMRNEQFF	TGCGCCAGCACCACTCCGGGGATGCGGAATGAGCAGTTCTTC
TRBD2	TRBV4-1	TRBJ2-1	few	CASSQVPGLAGAYNEQFF	TGCGCCAGCAGCCAAGTCCCGGGACTAGCGGGAGCTTACAATGAGCAGTTCTTC
TRBD2	TRBV29-1	TRBJ2-1	NA	CSVTKRVGLAETSYNEQFF	TGCAGCGTTACAAAGCGGGTGGGACTAGCGGAGACCTCCTACAATGAGCAGTTCTTC
NA	TRBV7-2	TRBJ1-2	NA	CASSPKQGRDNGYTF	TGTGCCAGCAGCCCTAAACAGGGTAGGGATAATGGCTACACCTTC
NA	TRBV5-6	TRBJ2-2	few	CASSPRLDTGELFF	TGTGCCAGCAGCCCGAGGTTGGACACCGGGGAGCTGTTTTTT
TRBD1	TRBV7-3	TRBJ1-2	NA	CASSPSDRAGGYTF	TGTGCCAGCAGCCCCTCCGACAGGGCTGGAGGCTACACCTTC
NA	TRBV6-6	TRBJ2-7	NA	CASSSLGGPPYEQYF	TGTGCCAGCAGCTCCCTGGGGGGTCCGCCCTACGAGCAGTACTTC